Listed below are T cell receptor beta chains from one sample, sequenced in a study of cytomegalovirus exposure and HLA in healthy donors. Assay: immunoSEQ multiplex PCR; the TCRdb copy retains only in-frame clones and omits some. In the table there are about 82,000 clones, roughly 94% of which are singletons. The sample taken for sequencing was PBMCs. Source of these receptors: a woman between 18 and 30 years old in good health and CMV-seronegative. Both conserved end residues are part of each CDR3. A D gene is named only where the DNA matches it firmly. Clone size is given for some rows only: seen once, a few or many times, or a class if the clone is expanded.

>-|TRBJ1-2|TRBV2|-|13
TGTGCCAGCAGAGGGGCGGCGAACTATGGCTACACCTTC
CASRGAANYGYTF
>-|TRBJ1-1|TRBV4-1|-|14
TGCGCCAGCAGCCAAGATGGGCGGGCCACTGAAGCTTTCTTT
CASSQDGRATEAFF
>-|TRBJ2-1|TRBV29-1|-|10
TGCAGCGTGATAGCGTATGAGCAGTTCTTC
CSVIAYEQFF
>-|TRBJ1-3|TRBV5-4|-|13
TGTGCCAGCAGCTTGTCCGGACACAACACCATATATTTT
CASSLSGHNTIYF
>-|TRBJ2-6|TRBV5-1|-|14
TGCGCCAGCAGCTTGGTAGCTGGGGCCAACGTCCTGACTTTC
CASSLVAGANVLTF
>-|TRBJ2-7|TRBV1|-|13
TGCACCAGGAGAGGACTAGCGAGCTGCGAGCAGTACTTC
CTRRGLASCEQYF
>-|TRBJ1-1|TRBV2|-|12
TGTGCCAGCACAGTGGTGAACACTGAAGCTTTCTTT
CASTVVNTEAFF
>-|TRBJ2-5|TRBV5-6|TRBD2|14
TGTGCCAGCAGCGCTACCTTGGGGGGGGAGACCCAGTACTTC
CASSATLGGETQYF
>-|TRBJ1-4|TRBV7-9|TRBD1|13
TGTGCCAGCACTATGACAGGGGGTGAAAAACTGTTTTTT
CASTMTGGEKLFF
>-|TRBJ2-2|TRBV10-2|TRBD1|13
TGCGCCAGCACACAGGGGGCGGGCGGGGAGCTGTTTTTT
CASTQGAGGELFF
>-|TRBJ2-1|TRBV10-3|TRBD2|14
TGTGCCATCAGTGAGCCGGGACTACCCGATGAGCAGTTCTTC
CAISEPGLPDEQFF
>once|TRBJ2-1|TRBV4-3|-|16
TGCGCCAGCAGCCAAGGGGTCCAGGCTTCCTACAATGAGCAGTTCTTC
CASSQGVQASYNEQFF
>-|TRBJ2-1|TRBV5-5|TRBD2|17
TGTGCCAGCAGCTTACCCCCAAGTAGCGGGAAGTACAATGAGCAGTTCTTC
CASSLPPSSGKYNEQFF
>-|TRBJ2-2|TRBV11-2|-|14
TGTGCCAGCAGCCCGCAGGGGAGGGCCGGGGAGCTGTTTTTT
CASSPQGRAGELFF
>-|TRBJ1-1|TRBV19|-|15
TGTGCCAGTAGTAGCAGGACAGCCAGGAACACTGAAGCTTTCTTT
CASSSRTARNTEAFF
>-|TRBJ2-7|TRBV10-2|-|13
TGCGCCAGTTCCCGGGACATCTCCTACGAGCAGTACTTC
CASSRDISYEQYF
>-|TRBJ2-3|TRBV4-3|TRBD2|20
TGCGCCAGCAGCCAAAACCCCGTTAACGAAGCGGGGGGAAGCACAGATACGCAGTATTTT
CASSQNPVNEAGGSTDTQYF
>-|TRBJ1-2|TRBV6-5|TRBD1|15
TGTGCCAGCACATCGGACAGGGGGGGTGACTATGGCTACACCTTC
CASTSDRGGDYGYTF
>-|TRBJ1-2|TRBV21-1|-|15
TGTGCCAGCAGCAATCCCCGACAGGCATTCTATGGCTACACCTTC
CASSNPRQAFYGYTF
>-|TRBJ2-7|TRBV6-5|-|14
TGTGCCAGCAACTATGCAAGCGGCTCCTACGAGCAGTACTTC
CASNYASGSYEQYF
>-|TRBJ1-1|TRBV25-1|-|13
TGTGCCAGCAGTTACACAGGGAAGGGTGAAGCTTTCTTT
CASSYTGKGEAFF
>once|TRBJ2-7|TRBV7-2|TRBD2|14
TGTGCCAGCAGCTTAGCGGGAGGGTTCGACGAGCAGTACTTC
CASSLAGGFDEQYF
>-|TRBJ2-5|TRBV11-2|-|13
TGTGCCACCGCGGGGTGGGAGGAAGAGACCCAGTACTTC
CATAGWEEETQYF
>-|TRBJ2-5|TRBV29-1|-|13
TGCAGCGTTGACTTCGGCGGGCAAGAGACCCAGTACTTC
CSVDFGGQETQYF
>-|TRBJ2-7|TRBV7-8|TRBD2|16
TGTGCCAGCAGCTTAGGACGGCTAGCGGGGGGCTACGAGCAGTACTTC
CASSLGRLAGGYEQYF
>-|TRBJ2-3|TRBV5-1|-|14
TGCGCCAGCAGCTTAGGAGGAAGTACAGATACGCAGTATTTT
CASSLGGSTDTQYF
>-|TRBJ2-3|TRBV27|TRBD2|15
TGTGCCAGCAGTTTAAACAGCGGGGGCACAGATACGCAGTATTTT
CASSLNSGGTDTQYF
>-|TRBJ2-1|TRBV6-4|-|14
TGTGCCAGCACCGCTGGGACGGAGGGCAATGAGCAGTTCTTC
CASTAGTEGNEQFF
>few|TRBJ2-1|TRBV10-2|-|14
TGCGCCAGCAGTGATGGGGCGGAGTACAATGAGCAGTTCTTC
CASSDGAEYNEQFF
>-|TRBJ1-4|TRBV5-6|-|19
TGTGCCAGCAGTGCCCCCCTTGGGAGACGTGGGACTCTGGGTGGAAAACTGTTTTTT
CASSAPLGRRGTLGGKLFF
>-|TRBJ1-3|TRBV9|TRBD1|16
TGTGCCAGCAGCGTCCCCGGACAGGGGACTGGAAACACCATATATTTT
CASSVPGQGTGNTIYF
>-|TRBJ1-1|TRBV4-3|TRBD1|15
TGCGCCAGCAGCCAAGTCGGGACAGGGGCTTCTGAAGCTTTCTTT
CASSQVGTGASEAFF
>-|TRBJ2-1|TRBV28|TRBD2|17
TGTGCCAGCAGTTGGGGACTAGCGGGCCGAATCTACAATGAGCAGTTCTTC
CASSWGLAGRIYNEQFF
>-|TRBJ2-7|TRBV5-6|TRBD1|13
TGTGCCAGCAGCCGGACAGGGGGCAACGAGCAGTACTTC
CASSRTGGNEQYF
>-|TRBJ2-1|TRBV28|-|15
TGTGCCACCGAAGTGGGTGGGGCAGCCCCTAATGAGCAGTTCTTC
CATEVGGAAPNEQFF
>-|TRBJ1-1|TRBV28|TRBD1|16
TGTGCCAGCAGTTCCCACAGGGGGCTGGTGAACACTGAAGCTTTCTTT
CASSSHRGLVNTEAFF
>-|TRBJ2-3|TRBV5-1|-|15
TGCGCCAGCAGCGTTGGGCAGAGTAGCACAGATACGCAGTATTTT
CASSVGQSSTDTQYF